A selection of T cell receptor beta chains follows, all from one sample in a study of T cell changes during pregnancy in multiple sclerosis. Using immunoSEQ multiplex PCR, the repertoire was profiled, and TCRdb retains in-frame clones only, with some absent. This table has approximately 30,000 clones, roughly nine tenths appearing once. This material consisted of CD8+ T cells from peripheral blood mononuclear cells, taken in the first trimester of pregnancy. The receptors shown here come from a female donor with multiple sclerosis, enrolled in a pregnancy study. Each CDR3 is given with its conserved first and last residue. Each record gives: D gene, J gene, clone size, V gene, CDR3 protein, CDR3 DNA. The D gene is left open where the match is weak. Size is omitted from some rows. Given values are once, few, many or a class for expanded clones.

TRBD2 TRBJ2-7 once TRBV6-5 CASRSRSGRGYEQYF TGTGCCAGCAGGAGTAGGAGCGGGAGGGGATACGAGCAGTACTTC
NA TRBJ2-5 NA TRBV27 CASSSGQGLWETQYF TGTGCCAGCAGTTCGGGACAAGGTTTATGGGAGACCCAGTACTTC
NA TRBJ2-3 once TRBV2 CASSLLGNTDTQYF TGTGCCAGCAGCCTCCTCGGTAACACAGATACGCAGTATTTT
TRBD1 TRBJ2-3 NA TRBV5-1 CASSWTGDSTDTQYF TGCGCCAGCAGCTGGACAGGGGATTCCACAGATACGCAGTATTTT
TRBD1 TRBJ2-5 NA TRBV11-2 CASSVWTGEETQYF TGTGCCAGCAGCGTTTGGACAGGAGAAGAGACCCAGTACTTC
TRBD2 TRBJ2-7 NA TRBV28 CASSPGLAGGYEQYF TGTGCCAGCAGTCCTGGACTAGCGGGAGGCTACGAGCAGTACTTC
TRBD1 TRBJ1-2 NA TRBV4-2 CASSQETGTAVYGYTF TGTGCCAGCAGCCAAGAAACCGGGACAGCGGTATATGGCTACACCTTC
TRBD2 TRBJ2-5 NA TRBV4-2 CASSQVPPSTSGIHQETQYF TGTGCCAGCAGCCAAGTGCCTCCCTCCACTAGCGGGATTCACCAAGAGACCCAGTACTTC
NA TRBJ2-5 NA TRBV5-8 CASSGRGTQETQYF TGTGCCAGCAGCGGCCGGGGGACCCAAGAGACCCAGTACTTC
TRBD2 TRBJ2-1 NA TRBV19 CASSIVLAGMGNRLYDEQFF TGTGCCAGTAGTATAGTGCTAGCGGGAATGGGTAACAGGTTGTACGATGAGCAGTTCTTC
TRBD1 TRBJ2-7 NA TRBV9 CASSPRDRQRDEQYF TGTGCCAGCAGCCCCAGGGACAGGCAGCGGGACGAGCAGTACTTC
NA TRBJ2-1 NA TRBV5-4 CASRPDSYNEQFF TGTGCCAGCCGCCCGGACAGTTACAATGAGCAGTTCTTC
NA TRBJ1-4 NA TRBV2 CASSGEQATNEKLFF TGTGCCAGCAGTGGGGAACAGGCAACTAATGAAAAACTGTTTTTT
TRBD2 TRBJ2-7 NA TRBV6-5 CASSYSALGREYEQYF TGTGCCAGCAGTTACTCCGCGTTAGGGCGGGAGTACGAGCAGTACTTC
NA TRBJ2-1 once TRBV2 CASSRGSLNEQFF TGTGCCAGCTCCCGGGGGTCGCTCAATGAGCAGTTCTTC
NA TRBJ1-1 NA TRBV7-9 CASSFILGGTEAFF TGTGCCAGCAGCTTCATACTCGGGGGTACTGAAGCTTTCTTT
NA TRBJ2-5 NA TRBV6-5 CASSYSTGQETQYF TGTGCCAGCAGTTACTCGACAGGCCAAGAGACCCAGTACTTC
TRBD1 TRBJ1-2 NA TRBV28 CASSPIRDSQNYGYTF TGTGCCAGCAGTCCTATTAGGGACAGTCAGAACTATGGCTACACCTTC
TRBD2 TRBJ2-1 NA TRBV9 CASSTRTSKEYNEQFF TGTGCCAGCAGCACACGGACTAGCAAAGAATACAATGAGCAGTTCTTC
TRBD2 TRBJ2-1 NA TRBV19 CASSASGTRNEQFF TGTGCCAGTAGTGCTAGCGGGACCAGGAATGAGCAGTTCTTC
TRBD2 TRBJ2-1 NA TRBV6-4 CASSDESGRAGEQFF TGTGCCAGCAGTGACGAATCCGGGAGGGCGGGTGAGCAGTTCTTC
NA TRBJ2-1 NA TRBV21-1 CASSNCSGKPDNEQFF TGTGCCAGCAGCAACTGTAGCGGGAAACCTGACAATGAGCAGTTCTTC